This entry lists 3 T cell receptor beta chains sequenced from one sample in a study of cytomegalovirus exposure and HLA in healthy donors. The PCR contained 60 Vbeta and 13 Jbeta primers. The protocol was immunoSEQ multiplex PCR, while the TCRdb copy is restricted to in-frame clones and leaves out a portion. The sample comprises under 200,000 clones, approximately 80% of which are singletons, and about 7.4% rests with the top ten. The sample comprised PBMCs. These receptors came from a male donor in good health and CMV-seropositive.

This clone appeared a single time. The chain uses TRBV25-1 and TRBJ2-1; D unclear. CDR1 and CDR2 (germline): MGHDK, SYGVNS. The V and J ends lost 3 bases and 4 bases respectively, with 16 bases between them. CDR3 length: 16 residues. The CDR3 loop is CASSDSPSGTYNEQFF. The CDR3 DNA is TGTGCCAGCAGTGACTCGCCCTCAGGCACTTACAATGAGCAGTTCTTC.

This chain joins TRBV7-8 and TRBJ2-5, with 7 bases that match TRBD1. The J call is in doubt because the DNA end fits TRBJ2-7 better. The germline gives CDR1 SGHVS, CDR2 FQNEAQ. This CDR3 is built from 16 residues. The CDR3 sequence is CASSLEGKGARYEQYF. The CDR3 coding sequence is TGTGCCAGCAGCTTAGAGGGGAAGGGGGCGCGATACGAGCAGTACTTC.

The chain uses TRBV5-4 and TRBJ2-7, with a weak D call TRBD2 (7 bases). The CDR3 sequence is 15 residues long. CDR1 is SGHNT, CDR2 YYREEE, per germline (reference sequence). The V gene lost 0 bases and the J gene lost 4 bases, with 14 bases spanning the gap. DNA for the CDR3: TGTGCCAGCAGCTTGGATGCGGGGGCTGGGTACGAGCAGTACTTC. Its protein is CASSLDAGAGYEQYF.